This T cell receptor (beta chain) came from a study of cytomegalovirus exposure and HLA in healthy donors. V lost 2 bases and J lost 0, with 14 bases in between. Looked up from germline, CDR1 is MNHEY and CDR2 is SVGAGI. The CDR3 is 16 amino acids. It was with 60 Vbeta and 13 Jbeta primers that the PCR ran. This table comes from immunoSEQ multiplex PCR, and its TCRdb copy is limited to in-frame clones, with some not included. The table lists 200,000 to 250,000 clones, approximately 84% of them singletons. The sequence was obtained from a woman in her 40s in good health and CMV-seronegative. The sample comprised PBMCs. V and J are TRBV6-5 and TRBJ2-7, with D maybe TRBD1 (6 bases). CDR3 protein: CASSYRTAGSSYEQYF. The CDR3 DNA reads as TGTGCCAGCAGTTACCGGACAGCTGGGAGCTCCTACGAGCAGTACTTC.